This T cell receptor beta chain derives from a study of beta chain features in type 1 diabetes (dated by TCRdb to between 2017 and 2018). A note on the overall study: Mean age, gender distribution, total cell number and subset yield did not differ between patients and healthy donors. In the study, TCRB repertoires of sorted circulating CD4+ T cell subsets from recently diagnosed type 1 diabetes patients were compared with those of matched healthy donors. A total of 107,917,701 sorted cells were examined across all samples, and a strong correlation was observed between cell number per subset and RNA yield. Regulatory and stem cell-like memory subsets were isolated from only 8 patients and roughly 8 healthy donors, whereas naive and central memory subsets came from all 28 donors. Summary of the overall study and its limitations: A moderate but significant shortening of TCRB CDR3 length was observed in type 1 diabetes patients in all four CD4+ subsets. Because cDNA rather than genomic DNA was sequenced, highly expressing activated cells could have been over-represented, although no difference in activation and CD3 levels was found between groups. Naive, central memory and regulatory TCRB repertoires appeared more similar among patients than among healthy donors. At VDJ recombination sites, patients with type 1 diabetes made fewer insertions and deleted more nucleotides, a pattern implying thymic rearrangement abnormalities. PCR may preferentially amplify shorter templates, but because patient and control samples were amplified and corrected together, any resulting skew would affect both groups equally. HLA sub-analyses involved small numbers of individuals, so any influence of HLA type on TCRB rearrangement remained unresolved.

Each donor gave one peripheral blood draw, averaging approximately 120 mL, which was collected into heparinised tubes. Naive, central memory, regulatory and stem cell-like memory CD4+ T cells were sorted on a BD FACSAria II using a panel including CD45RO, CCR7, CD25, CD127, CD95 and CD27. Purity was above 95% for every sorted population. PBMCs were separated immediately by Lymphoprep density gradient centrifugation and were stained directly, without being cultured. To minimize batch effects, samples were stained and sorted in pairs, one healthy donor with one patient per experiment. The High Capacity cDNA Reverse Transcription Kit was used to reverse transcribe all of the isolated RNA, meaning that expressed TCRB transcripts were what got sequenced. Deep immunoSEQ sequencing was applied to naive, central memory and regulatory T cell samples, giving an average of roughly 3.5 million total reads per sample. Sorted cells were lysed in RLT buffer and RNA was extracted with DNase-treated RNeasy Micro or Mini kits, depending on cell number. Each cell subset was processed on its own to prevent cross-contamination, while patient and healthy donor samples were processed together. The immunoSEQ multiplex PCR was used to amplify TCRB sequences from cDNA, generating 87-bp fragments that spanned the CDR3 region. Sequencing of the amplicons was done on the Illumina HiSeq platform. The study's own analysis went as follows. Synthetic template baselines were used to correct PCR bias computationally, reads within Hamming distance 2 were collapsed, and singletons that could not be merged were discarded. Reads were aligned to IMGT to assign V, D and J genes, CDR3 length, and insertions or deletions at six rearrangement sites. Within each subset, clonotype counts were normalized to the number of sorted cells before true diversity and Gini coefficients were calculated with the tcR R package. The overlap coefficient, calculated on TCRB nucleotide sequences, was used to measure repertoire sharing. Out-of-frame TCRB sequences from naive cells were analyzed as a proxy for the pre-selection repertoire. As stored in TCRdb, this immuneACCESS dataset retains in-frame rearrangements with V and J assigned. A fraction of the clones does not appear; measured against another copy, unresolved V genes explain less than half of the discrepancy, and the remainder lacks a known reason. D and trimming come from the DNA, and the V and J calls and clone size come from that table. For this sample the table gives 900,000 or so clones, of which roughly 17% were detected only once. The top ten hold around 0.02% of the sample.

V is cut by 4 bases and J by 4 bases, and the space between the germline ends is 7 bases. Including cysteine and phenylalanine, the CDR3 has 13 amino acids. Here the CDR3 DNA is all that survives: 39 bases in frame from base 1. CDR1 and CDR2 are drawn from the germline V gene (reference sequence): LNHDA, SQIVND. A word on this clone: Its antigen target is currently unknown. Base quality data are lacking; no much larger clone is found one base away.

The chain couples TRBV19 to TRBJ2-2; a tentative D match to TRBD1 spans 6 bases. The TCR originated in a woman aged 18-29 years in good health. The specimen was naive CD4+ T cells from blood. The cell subset or site label, read with the paper, signifies: true naive CD4+ T cells. The CDR3: CASSTQGTGELFF. The nucleotide sequence reads TGTGCCAGTAGTACACAGGGCACCGGGGAGCTGTTTTTT.